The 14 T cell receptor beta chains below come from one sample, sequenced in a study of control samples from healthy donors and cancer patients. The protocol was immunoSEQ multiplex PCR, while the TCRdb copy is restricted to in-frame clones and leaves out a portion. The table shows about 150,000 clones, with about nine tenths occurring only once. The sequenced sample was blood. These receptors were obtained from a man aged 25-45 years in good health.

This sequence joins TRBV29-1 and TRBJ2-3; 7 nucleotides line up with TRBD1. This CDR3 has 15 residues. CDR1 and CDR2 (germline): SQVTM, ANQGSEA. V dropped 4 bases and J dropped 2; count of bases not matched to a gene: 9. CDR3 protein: CSVGFPGGPTDTQYF. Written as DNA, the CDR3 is TGCAGCGTTGGGTTCCCAGGGGGACCCACAGATACGCAGTATTTT.

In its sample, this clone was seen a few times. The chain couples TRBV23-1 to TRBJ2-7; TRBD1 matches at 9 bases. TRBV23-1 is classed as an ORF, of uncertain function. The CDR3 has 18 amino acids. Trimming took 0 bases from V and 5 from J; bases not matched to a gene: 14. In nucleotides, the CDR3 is TGCGCCAGCAGTCAATCAAGCCTGGGGACAGGGTTTCTCCACGAGCAGTACTTC. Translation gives CASSQSSLGTGFLHEQYF.

CDR3 in DNA: TGTGCCAGCAGTCCCAGGGAAGGCATCAATCAGCCCCAGCATTTT. This sequence encodes CASSPREGINQPQHF. J is TRBJ1-5 and V is TRBV6-5; possible D gene TRBD1, 5 bases. Germline V gives CDR1 MNHEY, CDR2 SVGAGI. Trimming pared 5 bases from V and 3 bases from J, leaving 14 bases between. The CDR3 has 15 residues.

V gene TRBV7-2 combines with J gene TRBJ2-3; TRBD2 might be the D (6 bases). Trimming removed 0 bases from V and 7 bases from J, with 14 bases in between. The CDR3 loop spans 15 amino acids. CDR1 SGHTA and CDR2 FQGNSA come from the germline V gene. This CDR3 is CASSLAGGSLYTQYF. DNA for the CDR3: TGTGCCAGCAGCTTAGCGGGGGGTTCTCTATATACGCAGTATTTT.

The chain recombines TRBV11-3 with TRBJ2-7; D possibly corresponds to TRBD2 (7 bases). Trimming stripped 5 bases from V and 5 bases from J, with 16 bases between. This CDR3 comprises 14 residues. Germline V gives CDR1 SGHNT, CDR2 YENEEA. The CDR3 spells CASSARGGIDEQYF. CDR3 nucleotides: TGTGCCAGCAGCGCCCGCGGGGGCATCGACGAGCAGTACTTC.

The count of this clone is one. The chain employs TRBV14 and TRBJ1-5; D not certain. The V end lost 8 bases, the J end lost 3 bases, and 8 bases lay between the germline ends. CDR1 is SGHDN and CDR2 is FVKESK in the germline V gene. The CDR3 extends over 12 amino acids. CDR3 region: CASPQVNQPQHF. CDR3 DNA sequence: TGTGCCAGCCCCCAGGTCAATCAGCCCCAGCATTTT.

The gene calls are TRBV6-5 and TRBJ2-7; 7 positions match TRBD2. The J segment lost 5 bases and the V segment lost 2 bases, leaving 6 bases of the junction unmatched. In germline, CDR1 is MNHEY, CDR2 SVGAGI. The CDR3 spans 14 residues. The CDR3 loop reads CASSYRPAGDEQYF. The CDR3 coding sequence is TGTGCCAGCAGTTACCGTCCCGCGGGGGACGAGCAGTACTTC.

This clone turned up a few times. As DNA, the CDR3 is TGTGCCAGCAGCTACTCTACAGATACGCAGTATTTT. Protein sequence: CASSYSTDTQYF. V gene TRBV7-2 combines with J gene TRBJ2-3; D is unclear. Trimming left V 4 bases short and J 3 bases short, with 5 bases between. There are 12 residues in the CDR3. Germline assignment: CDR1 SGHTA and CDR2 FQGNSA.

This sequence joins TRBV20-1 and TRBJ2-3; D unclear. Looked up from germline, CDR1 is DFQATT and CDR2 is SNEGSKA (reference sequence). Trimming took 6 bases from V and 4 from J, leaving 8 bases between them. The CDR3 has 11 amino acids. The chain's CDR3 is CSAYLPDTQYF. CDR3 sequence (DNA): TGCAGTGCCTACCTACCAGATACGCAGTATTTT.

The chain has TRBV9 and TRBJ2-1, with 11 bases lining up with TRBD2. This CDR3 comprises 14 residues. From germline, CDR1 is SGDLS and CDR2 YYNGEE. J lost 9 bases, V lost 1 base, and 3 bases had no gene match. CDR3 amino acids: CASSVIAGGSEQFF. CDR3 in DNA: TGTGCCAGCAGCGTAATAGCGGGAGGGTCTGAGCAGTTCTTC.

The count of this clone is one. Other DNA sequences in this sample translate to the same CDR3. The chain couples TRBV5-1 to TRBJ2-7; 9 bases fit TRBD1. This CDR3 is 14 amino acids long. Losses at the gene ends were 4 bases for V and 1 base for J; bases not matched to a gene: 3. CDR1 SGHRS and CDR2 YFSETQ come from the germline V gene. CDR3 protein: CASSRGTGSYEQYF. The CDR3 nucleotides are TGCGCCAGCAGCAGGGGGACAGGGTCCTACGAGCAGTACTTC.

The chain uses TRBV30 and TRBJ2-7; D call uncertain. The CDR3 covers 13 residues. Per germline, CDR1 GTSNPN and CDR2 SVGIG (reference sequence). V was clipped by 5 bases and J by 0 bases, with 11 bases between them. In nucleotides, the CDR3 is TGTGCCTGGGGAACAGAAAGCTCCTACGAGCAGTACTTC. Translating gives CAWGTESSYEQYF.

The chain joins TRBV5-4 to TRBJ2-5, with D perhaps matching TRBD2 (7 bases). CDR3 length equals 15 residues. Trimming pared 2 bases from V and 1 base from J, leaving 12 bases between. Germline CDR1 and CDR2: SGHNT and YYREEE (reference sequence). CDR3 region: CASSFEGGVQETQYF. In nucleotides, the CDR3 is TGTGCCAGCAGCTTCGAGGGGGGGGTCCAAGAGACCCAGTACTTC.

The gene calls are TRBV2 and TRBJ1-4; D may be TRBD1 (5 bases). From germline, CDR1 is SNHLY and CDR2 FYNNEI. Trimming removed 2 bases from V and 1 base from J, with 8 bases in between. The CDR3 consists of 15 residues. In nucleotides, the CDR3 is TGTGCCAGCAGTGAAACGACAGAAACTAATGAAAAACTGTTTTTT. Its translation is CASSETTETNEKLFF.